The 32 T cell receptor beta chains below all came from one sample that was sequenced in a study of blood T cell repertoires in COVID-19 (TCRdb year 2020). Libraries were built with the immunoSEQ multiplex PCR assay. This immuneACCESS table, as held by TCRdb, lists in-frame sequences with V and J called but not all clones. Of the missing ones, under half trace to an unresolved V gene in checked studies; the others have no known cause. The sample has 240,000 or so clones on record, roughly four fifths of them singletons. Approximately 9.6% of the sample comes from the top ten. The material sequenced was peripheral blood. The receptor source for this set is an elderly woman with acute or convalescent COVID-19.

CDR3 sequence (DNA): TGTGCCACCAGCAGATCGGGACAGGGGATAGAGACCCAGTACTTC. Translating it yields CATSRSGQGIETQYF. The chain uses TRBV15 and TRBJ2-5, with TRBD1 matching over 10 bases. There are 15 residues in the CDR3. The V segment lost 2 bases and the J segment 4 bases; nucleotides outside the gene matches: 4. CDR1 and CDR2 (germline): LNHNV, YYDKDF (reference sequence).

This sequence joins TRBV3-1 (or the pseudogene TRBV3-2) and TRBJ2-3; 10 bases agree with TRBD2. With V trimmed by 4 bases and J by 5 bases, 15 bases remained unmatched. This CDR3 comprises 18 residues. Looked up from germline, CDR1 is LGHDT and CDR2 is YNNKEL (reference sequence). The CDR3 loop reads CASSPSGVVAGGEDTQYF. The DNA for the CDR3 is TGTGCCAGCAGCCCGTCCGGTGTGGTAGCGGGGGGCGAAGATACGCAGTATTTT.

V and J are TRBV11-2 and TRBJ1-3; no definite D call. The CDR3 spans 14 residues. CDR1 and CDR2 from the germline V gene are SGHAT and FQNNGV. With 4 bases removed from V and 5 bases from J, the gap between germline ends came to 12 bases. This chain's CDR3 is CASSSLGGRNTIYF. CDR3 coding DNA: TGTGCCAGCAGCTCCCTAGGAGGACGAAACACCATATATTTT.

The rearrangement links TRBV28 to TRBJ1-1; D is possibly TRBD1 (6 bases). Looked up from germline, CDR1 is MDHEN and CDR2 is SYDVKM. CDR3 size: 16 residues. The V end lost 6 bases, the J end lost 2 bases, and 19 bases lay between the germline ends. The CDR3 is CASRGGGARPNTEAFF. CDR3 DNA sequence: TGTGCCAGCAGGGGCGGGGGGGCGCGTCCAAACACTGAAGCTTTCTTT.

This clone was observed a single time. The V and J genes are TRBV5-5 and TRBJ2-2, with 8 bases aligning to TRBD1. The germline V gene encodes CDR1 SGHKS and CDR2 YYEKEE (reference sequence). The CDR3 has 15 residues. The junction had 7 bases not matched to a gene; V was cut back by 4 bases and J by 5 bases. The CDR3 reads CASSRPGQATGELFF. Written as DNA, the CDR3 is TGTGCCAGCAGCAGACCGGGACAGGCGACCGGGGAGCTGTTTTTT. The full variable domain, in which reference TRBV5-5 and TRBJ2-2 provide the parts outside the CDR3, is DAGVTQSPTHLIKTRGQQVTLRCSPISGHKSVSWYQQVLGQGPQFIFQYYEKEERGRGNFPDRFSARQFPNYSSELNVNALLLGDSALYLCASSRPGQATGELFFGEGSRLTVL.

J is TRBJ1-1 and V is TRBV4-2; 9 bases agree with TRBD1. V lost 2 bases, J lost 10 bases, and 8 bases stayed unmatched. The CDR3 is made up of 14 amino acids. Germline V gene data show CDR1 as LGHNA and CDR2 as YNFKEQ. CDR3 nucleotide sequence: TGTGCCAGCAGCCAATCCCCCTTGACAGGGGGAGCTTTCTTT. It yields the protein CASSQSPLTGGAFF.

V usage is TRBV2 and J usage is TRBJ1-2; 7 nucleotides agree with TRBD1. Germline CDR1 is SNHLY and CDR2 is FYNNEI. This CDR3 comprises 14 residues. The V segment lost 4 bases and the J segment 5 bases; nucleotides outside the gene matches: 7. The DNA of the CDR3 is TGTGCCAGCAGTGTAACAGGGGCGCAATATGGCTACACCTTC. Its translation: CASSVTGAQYGYTF.

The chain links TRBV28 to TRBJ1-3; 9 bases fit TRBD1. The CDR3 is 17 residues long. V shed 5 bases, J shed 3 bases, and the junction held 11 bases outside the gene matches. Looked up from germline, CDR1 is MDHEN and CDR2 is SYDVKM. CDR3 in DNA: TGTGCCAGCAGTCCCACACAGGGGGCGATGGGTGGAAACACCATATATTTT. It encodes CASSPTQGAMGGNTIYF.

This rearrangement joins TRBV12-3 or TRBV12-4 to TRBJ2-1; D is undetermined. The CDR3 length is 13 residues. V was cut by 6 bases and J by 9 bases, with 15 bases left in between. As DNA, the CDR3 is TGTGCCAGCAGCGGTCGAGTTCCCGGTGAGCAGTTCTTC. Its translation: CASSGRVPGEQFF.

The V gene is TRBV7-9, the J gene TRBJ1-2; D gene unclear. The V gene lost 5 bases and the J gene lost 10 bases, with 20 bases spanning the gap. Germline V gene sequence: CDR1 SEHNR, CDR2 FQNEAQ (reference sequence). CDR3 length equals 14 residues. The CDR3 DNA is TGTGCCAGCAGCCCTGATACTATGGCTACGTACTACACCTTC. Translating gives CASSPDTMATYYTF. Looking up the rest from reference TRBV7-9 and TRBJ1-2 gives the full variable domain: DTGVSQNPRHKITKRGQNVTFRCDPISEHNRLYWYRQTLGQGPEFLTYFQNEAQLEKSRLLSDRFSAERPKGSFSTLEIQRTEQGDSAMYLCASSPDTMATYYTFGSGTRLTVV.

The chain joins TRBV7-3 to TRBJ1-3, with D possibly TRBD1 on 6 matching bases. This CDR3 has 15 residues. With 5 bases removed from V and 3 bases from J, the gap between germline ends came to 14 bases. In germline, CDR1 is SGHTA, CDR2 FQGTGA. The CDR3 DNA reads as TGTGCCAGCAGCCGAAGTCCAGGGGTTGGAAACACCATATATTTT. Its protein is CASSRSPGVGNTIYF.

This chain joins TRBV5-1 and TRBJ2-3; 9 bases are shared with TRBD2. V dropped 6 bases and J dropped 4; count of bases not matched to a gene: 9. Germline CDR1 is SGHRS and CDR2 is YFSETQ. The CDR3 runs to 15 residues. The CDR3 spells CASTNAGGPADTQYF. CDR3 DNA: TGCGCCAGCACCAATGCGGGGGGGCCCGCAGATACGCAGTATTTT. The full variable domain, completed using reference TRBV5-1 and TRBJ2-3, is KAGVTQTPRYLIKTRGQQVTLSCSPISGHRSVSWYQQTPGQGLQFLFEYFSETQRNKGNFPGRFSGRQFSNSRSEMNVSTLELGDSALYLCASTNAGGPADTQYFGPGTRLTVL.

The rearrangement joins TRBV3-1 (or the pseudogene TRBV3-2) to TRBJ2-3; weak D call: TRBD2 (5 bases). This CDR3 spans 14 amino acids. With 5 bases removed from V and 2 bases from J, the gap between germline ends came to 11 bases. Germline CDR1 and CDR2: LGHDT and YNNKEL (reference sequence). The CDR3 here is CASSAGLNTDTQYF. The DNA for the CDR3 is TGTGCCAGCAGCGCTGGACTGAACACAGATACGCAGTATTTT.

The chain carries TRBV3-1 (or the pseudogene TRBV3-2) and TRBJ2-3; D perhaps matches TRBD2 (6 bases). In germline, CDR1 is LGHDT, CDR2 YNNKEL (reference sequence). Between the trimmed V and J ends, which lost 1 base and 0 bases, there was a span of 14 bases. The CDR3 covers 17 residues. CDR3 sequence reads: CASSQGRRGLSTDTQYF. Written as DNA, the CDR3 is TGTGCCAGCAGCCAAGGTCGGAGAGGACTAAGCACAGATACGCAGTATTTT.

The genes are TRBV19 and TRBJ2-4; D may be TRBD1 (6 bases). The CDR3 is 15 amino acids. V lost 6 bases, J lost 1 base, and 13 bases lay in between. Looked up from germline, CDR1 is LNHDA and CDR2 is SQIVND (reference sequence). Here the CDR3 reads CASSPGTRAKNIQYF. In DNA form, the CDR3 reads TGTGCCAGTAGCCCTGGGACACGGGCCAAAAACATTCAGTACTTC.

Notes on this clone: Within the sample, other DNA sequences also encode this same CDR3. V usage is TRBV5-1 and J usage is TRBJ2-2; 7 bases fit TRBD1. V shed 4 bases, J shed 4 bases, and the junction held 7 bases outside the gene matches. CDR3 length: 15 amino acids. Germline CDR1 SGHRS, CDR2 YFSETQ. The chain's CDR3 is CASSPRQGSTGELFF. The CDR3 DNA follows: TGCGCCAGCAGCCCCAGACAGGGAAGCACCGGGGAGCTGTTTTTT.

This sequence joins TRBV2 and TRBJ2-3, with TRBD2 identical over 7 bases. The CDR3 is 11 residues long. The V gene's germline CDR1 is SNHLY and CDR2 FYNNEI. With 6 bases clipped from V and 6 bases from J, the junction kept 0 bases outside the gene matches. The CDR3, as DNA: TGTGCCAGCAGCGGGAGGGATACGCAGTATTTT. Residues: CASSGRDTQYF.

A remark on this clone: Within the sample, other DNA sequences also encode this same CDR3. The V call is TRBV5-1, the J call TRBJ1-1, with D possibly being TRBD1 (6 bases). In germline, CDR1 is SGHRS, CDR2 YFSETQ. The CDR3 sequence is 15 residues long. The ends were cut back, 0 bases at V and 5 bases at J, with 14 bases in the middle. In DNA form, the CDR3 reads TGCGCCAGCAGCTTGGTGGCGGGGGCTGGAACTGAAGCTTTCTTT. This gives the protein CASSLVAGAGTEAFF. The full variable domain, completed using reference TRBV5-1 and TRBJ1-1, is KAGVTQTPRYLIKTRGQQVTLSCSPISGHRSVSWYQQTPGQGLQFLFEYFSETQRNKGNFPGRFSGRQFSNSRSEMNVSTLELGDSALYLCASSLVAGAGTEAFFGQGTRLTVV.

The J gene is TRBJ1-1, the V gene TRBV28; D not resolved. This CDR3 has 14 amino acids. The germline V and J ends were trimmed by 7 bases and 0 bases, with 12 bases remaining between them. CDR1 is MDHEN and CDR2 is SYDVKM in the germline V gene. The CDR3 DNA sequence: TGTGCCAGCACAATAAACGGTTTGAACACTGAAGCTTTCTTT. Its protein product is CASTINGLNTEAFF.

The rearrangement joins TRBV28 to TRBJ1-2; D unresolved. This CDR3 is 12 amino acids long. Germline values: CDR1 MDHEN, CDR2 SYDVKM. Between the trimmed V and J ends, which lost 6 bases and 3 bases, there was a span of 8 bases. The CDR3 nucleotides are TGTGCCAGCAGCGGGTTCGACTATGGCTACACCTTC. Translated: CASSGFDYGYTF.

The chain joins TRBV6-6 to TRBJ1-2; D is undetermined. This CDR3 contains 14 residues. V was cut by 6 bases and J by 3 bases, with 14 bases left in between. CDR1 is MNHNY, CDR2 SVGAGI, per germline (reference sequence). CDR3 region: CASRVGGQDYGYTF. CDR3 DNA: TGTGCCAGCAGAGTAGGCGGGCAGGACTATGGCTACACCTTC.

This chain links TRBV7-2 with TRBJ2-3, with D possibly TRBD2 on 5 matching bases. The CDR3 is made up of 16 amino acids. Between the trimmed V and J ends, which lost 5 bases and 3 bases, there was a span of 18 bases. Germline CDR1 and CDR2: SGHTA and FQGNSA. CDR3 sequence reads: CASSPGGRMWTDTQYF. CDR3 nucleotides: TGTGCCAGCAGCCCAGGCGGGCGGATGTGGACAGATACGCAGTATTTT.

This clone was detected only once. The rearrangement joins TRBV4-2 to TRBJ2-2; D uncertain. Deletions cut 1 base from V and 2 bases from J, with 8 bases between. This CDR3 is 15 amino acids long. The germline V gene has CDR1 LGHNA and CDR2 YNFKEQ. In nucleotides, the CDR3 is TGTGCCAGCAGCCAAGGTCGAGTAAACACCGGGGAGCTGTTTTTT. As protein: CASSQGRVNTGELFF.

The V call is TRBV12-3 or TRBV12-4, the J call TRBJ1-2; D uncertain. Trimming cost V 3 bases and J 8 bases, with 10 bases left between them. The CDR3 is 12 amino acids. CDR3 in DNA: TGTGCCAGCAGTTTTGGTATTGGCGGCTACACCTTC. Residues: CASSFGIGGYTF.

The genes are TRBV6-2 or TRBV6-3 and TRBJ1-2, with 10 bases matching TRBD1. The CDR3 totals 15 residues. Germline CDR1 is MNHEY and CDR2 is SVGEGT. With V trimmed by 5 bases and J by 6 bases, 9 bases remained unmatched. The DNA for the CDR3 is TGTGCCAGCAGTCGATCGACAGGGGGCCAAGATGGCTACACCTTC. Translating gives CASSRSTGGQDGYTF.

V gene TRBV27 combines with J gene TRBJ1-4, with D tentatively TRBD1 (6 bases). Germline lookup yields CDR1 MNHEY and CDR2 SMNVEV (reference sequence). This CDR3 spans 15 amino acids. V was cut by 5 bases and J by 8 bases, with 18 bases left in between. This CDR3 is CASSPYLTGTEKLFF. The CDR3 coding sequence is TGTGCCAGCAGTCCCTACCTTACAGGGACAGAAAAACTGTTTTTT.

This clone was detected only once. The chain employs TRBV2 and TRBJ1-4; TRBD1 aligns across 7 bases. This CDR3 has 14 residues. Trimming took 8 bases from V and 5 from J; bases not matched to a gene: 8. The germline CDR1 and CDR2 sequences are SNHLY and FYNNEI. The CDR3 region is CASGRDRVNEKLFF. In DNA form, the CDR3 reads TGTGCCAGCGGACGGGACAGAGTAAATGAAAAACTGTTTTTT.

This clone appeared once. The chain is built from TRBV4-1 and TRBJ2-5; D call uncertain. Germline CDR1 and CDR2: MGHRA and YSYEKL. This CDR3 contains 16 residues. Trimming took 2 bases from V and 5 from J, leaving 18 bases between them. CDR3 nucleotide sequence: TGCGCCAGCAGCCAAATTTTCACCCGGCCCGGGGAGACCCAGTACTTC. Its protein product is CASSQIFTRPGETQYF.

This sequence joins TRBV6-5 and TRBJ1-1; TRBD1 is a possible D gene (5 bases). The V end was cut by 0 bases, the J end by 1 base, with 9 bases between. The germline V gene has CDR1 MNHEY and CDR2 SVGAGI. This CDR3 has 15 residues. DNA of the CDR3: TGTGCCAGCAGTTACTCGGGCAGGGAGAACACTGAAGCTTTCTTT. Translating gives CASSYSGRENTEAFF.

CDR3 in amino acids: CASSLPGLAGVRAGELFF. The CDR3 DNA is TGTGCCAGCAGCCTACCGGGACTAGCGGGGGTGAGGGCCGGGGAGCTGTTTTTT. The chain joins TRBV2 to TRBJ2-2; 14 bases agree with TRBD2. Germline CDR1 and CDR2: SNHLY and FYNNEI. There are 18 residues in the CDR3. V lost 6 bases, J lost 6 bases, and 12 bases stayed unmatched.

This chain links TRBV10-3 with TRBJ2-1; 7 positions agree with TRBD1. The germline V gene has CDR1 ENHRY and CDR2 SYGVKD. The CDR3 consists of 15 residues. Trimming removed 2 bases from V and 8 bases from J; junction bases left unmatched: 9. CDR3 region: CAISEGQGVGDEQFF. The CDR3 nucleotides read TGTGCCATCAGTGAGGGGCAGGGGGTAGGAGATGAGCAGTTCTTC.

This clone turned up a few times. The chain uses TRBV6-5 and TRBJ1-6; a possible D gene is TRBD1 (6 bases). Trimming took 0 bases from V and 10 from J, leaving 13 bases between them. The CDR3 is 15 residues long. Germline lookup yields CDR1 MNHEY and CDR2 SVGAGI. Here the CDR3 reads CASSYSSGVGSPLHF. Here the CDR3 DNA reads TGTGCCAGCAGTTACTCATCAGGGGTAGGATCACCCCTCCACTTT.